Below, 29 T cell receptor beta chains from the same sample are listed, as sequenced in a study of T cells in Graves' hyperthyroidism and ophthalmopathy. Amplification of TCR beta CDR3 regions was performed using RNA transcripts as template. The HTBI primer set served for first-round RT-PCR of the TCR CDR3. One entry per CDR3 protein results from TCRdb running MiXCR on the multiplex PCR reads. The sample gives 350,000 to 500,000 distinct CDR3 sequences, about 13% of which show up once; 5% to 6% is in the top ten. What was sequenced was blood. Source of these receptors: a woman aged 18-30 years with Graves' hyperthyroidism.

This clonotype has ten or more counts. The chain links TRBV7-2 to TRBJ2-5; TRBD2 matches 11 bases. With 1 base clipped from V and 4 bases from J, the junction kept 2 bases outside the gene matches. Germline V gene lookup returns CDR1 SGHTA and CDR2 FQGNSA. This CDR3 has 15 residues. CDR3 coding DNA: TGTGCCAGCAGCTTAGAGACTAGCGGGGCAGAGACCCAGTACTTC. This encodes CASSLETSGAETQYF.

This clonotype occurred many times. The V call is TRBV7-2, the J call TRBJ1-5; D is perhaps TRBD1 (6 bases). The germline CDR1 and CDR2 sequences are SGHTA and FQGNSA. The ends were cut back, 5 bases at V and 7 bases at J, with 18 bases in the middle. The CDR3 sequence is 15 residues long. The CDR3 sequence: CASSPPPGAGQPQHF. The CDR3, as DNA: TGTGCCAGCAGCCCCCCCCCAGGGGCAGGACAGCCCCAGCATTTT.

This clonotype showed up many times. The gene calls are TRBV7-2 and TRBJ2-7, with TRBD1 matching over 10 bases. J gave up 1 base and V 2 bases, and 5 bases lay outside the gene matches. There are 16 residues in the CDR3. Germline assignment: CDR1 SGHTA and CDR2 FQGNSA. CDR3 sequence: CASSLLGGQGSYEQYF. In nucleotides, the CDR3 is TGTGCCAGCAGCTTACTGGGGGGACAGGGGTCCTACGAGCAGTACTTC.

V usage is TRBV20-1 and J usage is TRBJ2-1; TRBD2 matches at 15 bases. V lost 1 base, J lost 3 bases, and 10 bases stayed unmatched. CDR3 length: 19 residues. Germline CDR1 DFQATT, CDR2 SNEGSKA (reference sequence). CDR3 region: CSARGRGLAGGGGYNEQFF. The CDR3 nucleotides read TGCAGTGCTAGAGGAAGGGGACTAGCGGGAGGAGGTGGCTACAATGAGCAGTTCTTC.

This clonotype was observed at least ten times. The chain joins TRBV7-2 to TRBJ2-3; no definite D call. With 4 bases removed from V and 2 bases from J, the gap between germline ends came to 16 bases. CDR3 length: 16 amino acids. Germline loops: CDR1 SGHTA, CDR2 FQGNSA. Here the CDR3 reads CASSSETGPYTDTQYF. Written as DNA, the CDR3 is TGTGCCAGCAGCTCTGAGACGGGCCCTTACACAGATACGCAGTATTTT.

The table lists this clonotype with many counts. This chain connects TRBV28 to TRBJ2-3; D ambiguous. Looked up from germline, CDR1 is MDHEN and CDR2 is SYDVKM. Trimming removed 6 bases from V and 7 bases from J, with 17 bases in between. The CDR3 contains 14 residues. CDR3 loop: CASSRPLSRNTQYF. CDR3 DNA: TGTGCCAGCAGCCGACCCCTTAGTAGGAATACGCAGTATTTT.

This clonotype was recorded many times. This chain joins TRBV13 and TRBJ2-1; D remains unclear. Germline-derived CDR1 and CDR2 are PRHDT and FYEKMQ (reference sequence). The V end lost 5 bases, the J end lost 0 bases, and 14 bases lay between the germline ends. The CDR3 is 16 amino acids. In DNA, the CDR3 is TGTGCCAGCAGCAACTACCCCCCAAGCTCCTACAATGAGCAGTTCTTC. It encodes CASSNYPPSSYNEQFF.

This clonotype was recorded at least ten times. The genes are TRBV5-1 and TRBJ2-7; D gene ambiguous. Per the germline V gene, CDR1 is SGHRS and CDR2 is YFSETQ. V lost 7 bases, J lost 2 bases, and 16 bases lay in between. The CDR3 has 14 residues. For the CDR3, the DNA is TGCGCCAGCTCAGCCACTCAGGCCCCCTACGAGCAGTACTTC. Its translation: CASSATQAPYEQYF. The full variable domain, rest sourced from reference TRBV5-1 and TRBJ2-7, is KAGVTQTPRYLIKTRGQQVTLSCSPISGHRSVSWYQQTPGQGLQFLFEYFSETQRNKGNFPGRFSGRQFSNSRSEMNVSTLELGDSALYLCASSATQAPYEQYFGPGTRLTVT.

This clonotype was counted ten times or more. The chain employs TRBV3-1 and TRBJ2-7, with TRBD2 matching 11 bases. This CDR3 region has 15 residues. Germline CDR1 reads LGHDT; CDR2 reads YNNKEL (reference sequence). V lost 4 bases, J lost 5 bases, and 7 bases stayed unmatched. The CDR3 DNA sequence: TGTGCCAGCAGCCCGGTAGCGGGAGGGCCCCACGAGCAGTACTTC. Protein sequence: CASSPVAGGPHEQYF.

The chain uses TRBV30 and TRBJ2-2, with unresolved D. V was cut by 3 bases and J by 6 bases, with 8 bases left in between. CDR3 size: 12 residues. Germline V CDR1 and CDR2: GTSNPN, SVGIG (reference sequence). As DNA, the CDR3 is TGTGCCTGGAGCCTAATAGCCGGGGAGCTGTTTTTT. Residues: CAWSLIAGELFF. Combining the CDR3 with reference TRBV30 and TRBJ2-2 gives the whole variable domain SQTIHQWPATLVQPVGSPLSLECTVEGTSNPNLYWYRQAAGRGLQLLFYSVGIGQISSEVPQNLSASRPQDRQFILSSKKLLLSDSGFYLCAWSLIAGELFFGEGSRLTVL.

The V and J genes are TRBV19 and TRBJ2-1, with D tentatively TRBD1 (5 bases). CDR3 length: 13 amino acids. Germline V lookup: CDR1 LNHDA, CDR2 SQIVND (reference sequence). V lost 3 bases to trimming and J lost 7 bases, with 10 bases between them. CDR3 region: CASSISRVNEQFF. The CDR3 DNA reads as TGTGCCAGTAGTATCTCCAGGGTAAATGAGCAGTTCTTC.

There are many counts of this clonotype. The CDR3 DNA follows: TGTGCCAGCAGCCAAGATTTCGGTGCGGACTATGGCTACACCTTC. Translating it yields CASSQDFGADYGYTF. V gene TRBV3-1 combines with J gene TRBJ1-2, with D unresolved. This CDR3 region has 15 residues. Trimming cost V 0 bases and J 3 bases, with 11 bases left between them. Germline assignment: CDR1 LGHDT and CDR2 YNNKEL (reference sequence).

This clonotype has at least ten counts. V gene TRBV18 combines with J gene TRBJ1-2; TRBD1 matches 7 bases. The V gene end was trimmed by 0 bases and the J gene end by 3 bases; junction bases not matched to a gene: 7. The CDR3 covers 16 residues. The V gene's germline CDR1 is KGHSH and CDR2 LQKENI. The CDR3 protein is CASSPPRDSAYYGYTF. The CDR3 nucleotides read TGTGCCAGCTCACCACCGCGGGACAGTGCCTACTATGGCTACACCTTC. The whole variable domain, remainder taken from reference TRBV18 and TRBJ1-2, is NAGVMQNPRHLVRRRGQEARLRCSPMKGHSHVYWYRQLPEEGLKFMVYLQKENIIDESGMPKERFSAEFPKEGPSILRIQQVVRGDSAAYFCASSPPRDSAYYGYTFGSGTRLTVV.

This clonotype was seen more than once but under ten times. The rearrangement links TRBV6-1 to TRBJ2-1, with D possibly called TRBD1 or TRBD2 (5 bases each). In germline, CDR1 is MNHNS, CDR2 SASEGT. Deletions cut 3 bases from V and 8 bases from J, with 14 bases between. The CDR3 is made up of 14 amino acids. The CDR3 sequence is CASSEGLARHEQFF. As DNA, the CDR3 is TGTGCCAGCAGTGAGGGGCTAGCTAGACATGAGCAGTTCTTC.

This clonotype has a count of ten or more. The V gene is TRBV29-1, the J gene TRBJ1-1, with D unresolved. Germline loops: CDR1 SQVTM, CDR2 ANQGSEA. The CDR3 is 10 amino acids. The ends were cut back, 7 bases at V and 7 bases at J, with 10 bases in the middle. For the CDR3, the DNA is TGCAGCGCTAGGGAAGTTGAAGCTTTCTTT. Translation gives CSAREVEAFF.

The rearrangement uses TRBV12-3 or TRBV12-4 and TRBJ1-6, with unresolved D. Trimming took 3 bases from V and 7 from J, leaving 4 bases between them. The CDR3 loop spans 12 amino acids. CDR3 region: CASSLENSPLHF. The CDR3 region has the DNA TGTGCCAGCAGTTTGGAAAATTCACCCCTCCACTTT.

This clonotype was seen many times. The chain employs TRBV6-1 and TRBJ2-1; possibly TRBD2 for D (6 bases). CDR3 length: 16 residues. The V end lost 5 bases, the J end lost 6 bases, and 20 bases lay between the germline ends. Germline V gene data show CDR1 as MNHNS and CDR2 as SASEGT. The CDR3 reads CASSLEGEAELNEQFF. CDR3 sequence (DNA): TGTGCCAGCAGTTTGGAGGGAGAAGCGGAACTCAATGAGCAGTTCTTC.

This clonotype was picked up many times. The chain recombines TRBV19 with TRBJ2-7; D is possibly TRBD1 or TRBD2 (5 bases each). Germline assignment: CDR1 LNHDA and CDR2 SQIVND (reference sequence). The V gene lost 3 bases and the J gene lost 0 bases, with 12 bases spanning the gap. The CDR3 runs 15 residues. Here the CDR3 DNA reads TGTGCCAGTAGTATGAGTCAGGGACCCTCCTACGAGCAGTACTTC. Protein product: CASSMSQGPSYEQYF.

This clonotype is a singleton in its sample. It may be a read error: a sequence one base away is much more abundant. The genes are TRBV11-2 and TRBJ2-1, with 8 bases fitting TRBD2. CDR1 is SGHAT, CDR2 FQNNGV, per germline. CDR3 length: 16 residues. CDR3 sequence (DNA): TGTGCCAGCGGCTTAGAGGAGCGGGAGATCCACAATGAGCAGTTCTTC. This gives the protein CASGLEEREIHNEQFF. Full variable domain (missing parts from reference TRBV11-2 and TRBJ2-1): EAGVAQSPRYKIIEKRQSVAFWCNPISGHATLYWYQQILGQGPKLLIQFQNNGVVDDSQLPKDRFSAERLKGVDSTLKIQPAKLEDSAVYLCASGLEEREIHNEQFFGPGTRLTVL.

This clonotype was seen only a few times. The chain combines TRBV3-1 with TRBJ1-6; 7 bases agree with TRBD1. V was clipped by 1 base and J by 7 bases; unmatched bases: 4. The CDR3 totals 15 residues. CDR1 is LGHDT, CDR2 YNNKEL, per germline (reference sequence). This chain's CDR3 is CASSQATGKNSPLHF. In DNA, the CDR3 is TGTGCCAGCAGCCAAGCGACAGGGAAAAATTCACCCCTCCACTTT.

The gene calls are TRBV5-1 and TRBJ2-1, with 9 bases lining up with TRBD2. The CDR3 is 16 residues long. In germline, CDR1 is SGHRS, CDR2 YFSETQ. Trimming removed 8 bases from V and 8 bases from J; junction bases left unmatched: 17. The CDR3 reads CASSIDLAGLKDEQFF. CDR3 DNA sequence: TGCGCCAGTTCGATAGATCTAGCGGGACTTAAGGATGAGCAGTTCTTC.

This clonotype was picked up many times. This chain uses TRBV6-5 with TRBJ2-2, with D maybe TRBD2 (5 bases). CDR1 MNHEY and CDR2 SVGAGI come from the germline V gene. The CDR3 sequence is 15 residues long. Trimming stripped 0 bases from V and 0 bases from J, with 5 bases between. CDR3 in amino acids: CASSYSGTNTGELFF. CDR3 DNA sequence: TGTGCCAGCAGTTACTCCGGGACGAACACCGGGGAGCTGTTTTTT.

The table lists this clonotype with many counts. The chain couples TRBV9 to TRBJ1-5; D unclear. V was trimmed by 3 bases and J by 0 bases, leaving 7 bases between them. This CDR3 contains 14 residues. CDR1 and CDR2 from the germline V gene are SGDLS and YYNGEE. The CDR3 protein is CASSGPNSNQPQHF. CDR3 nucleotides: TGTGCCAGCAGCGGACCGAATAGCAATCAGCCCCAGCATTTT.

The J gene is TRBJ2-2, the V gene TRBV6-1; TRBD2 is a possible D gene (5 bases). The V and J ends lost 5 bases and 2 bases respectively, with 21 bases between them. This CDR3 is 18 amino acids long. CDR1 is MNHNS and CDR2 is SASEGT in the germline V gene. CDR3 region: CASSYVPGGRANTGELFF. The DNA of the CDR3 is TGTGCCAGCAGTTATGTCCCTGGCGGGCGAGCTAACACCGGGGAGCTGTTTTTT.

Ten or more counts support this clonotype. The chain has TRBV6-1 and TRBJ1-5, with D perhaps matching TRBD1 (5 bases). Per germline, CDR1 MNHNS and CDR2 SASEGT. There are 14 residues in the CDR3. V lost 3 bases and J 2 bases, leaving 8 bases between the germline ends. The CDR3 sequence is CASSDAGGNQPQHF. In DNA, the CDR3 is TGTGCCAGCAGTGATGCGGGGGGCAATCAGCCCCAGCATTTT.

The sample holds many counts of this clonotype. The CDR3 sequence: CASSLGSHLVGAEAFF. CDR3 in DNA: TGTGCCAGCAGTTTAGGGAGCCATCTTGTAGGAGCTGAAGCTTTCTTT. This chain connects TRBV12-3 or TRBV12-4 to TRBJ1-1; D remains ambiguous. The CDR3 has 16 amino acids. V shed 1 base and J shed 6 bases, with 18 bases lying between them.

This clonotype was seen ten or more times. This chain links TRBV7-9 with TRBJ2-1; 8 positions match TRBD2. Germline loops: CDR1 SEHNR, CDR2 FQNEAQ (reference sequence). Trimming at V came to 5 bases and at J to 3 bases, leaving 9 bases not matched to a gene. The CDR3 sequence is 16 residues long. This CDR3 is CASSTGLALGYNEQFF. The CDR3 nucleotides are TGTGCCAGCAGCACAGGACTAGCACTGGGCTACAATGAGCAGTTCTTC.

This rearrangement joins TRBV20-1 to TRBJ1-1; no definite D call. Germline-derived CDR1 and CDR2 are DFQATT and SNEGSKA (reference sequence). The CDR3 loop spans 10 amino acids. V lost 3 bases, J lost 10 bases, and 9 bases lay in between. CDR3 bases: TGCAGTGCTAGTCGGGAAACAGCTTTCTTT. This translates into CSASRETAFF.

This clonotype was seen many times. This chain links TRBV30 with TRBJ2-7; TRBD2 agrees at 11 bases. With 1 base clipped from V and 3 bases from J, the junction kept 5 bases outside the gene matches. Germline V CDR1 and CDR2: GTSNPN, SVGIG (reference sequence). This CDR3 comprises 15 residues. The chain's CDR3 is CAWSEPGLAVYEQYF. CDR3 sequence (DNA): TGTGCCTGGAGTGAACCGGGACTAGCGGTCTACGAGCAGTACTTC.